This is a list of T cell receptor beta chains from one sample in a study of blood T cells in healthy people across ages. In TCRdb, the 5' RACE reads were re-called with MiXCR into one record per CDR3 protein. The sample lists over 750,000 distinct CDR3 sequences; around 25% were seen once. The sample was also linked to a second study, of T cells of mothers and their children.

The sample taken for sequencing was blood. The receptors come from a boy younger than 18 in good health. Both conserved end residues are part of each CDR3. Fields, in order: clone size, D gene, V gene, CDR3 length, J gene, CDR3 protein, CDR3 DNA. A D gene is named only where the DNA matches it firmly. Expanded clones are given a class, and other clones once, few, many or no size at all.

few	-	TRBV27	16	TRBJ1-1	CASSSAIPAMNTEAFF	TGTGCCAGCAGTTCAGCGATTCCCGCGATGAACACTGAAGCTTTCTTT
few	-	TRBV12-3/TRBV12-4	14	TRBJ2-7	CASSPGTPNYEQYF	TGTGCCAGCAGTCCCGGGACGCCAAACTACGAGCAGTACTTC
-	-	TRBV6-1	15	TRBJ1-2	CASSEAWRPNYGYTF	TGTGCCAGCAGTGAAGCGTGGAGACCCAACTATGGCTACACCTTC
-	-	TRBV20-1	14	TRBJ2-7	CSAGPRTEPYEQYF	TGCAGTGCTGGACCCCGGACAGAACCCTACGAGCAGTACTTC
few	TRBD2	TRBV7-2	17	TRBJ2-5	CASSFAPLPGGGETQYF	TGTGCCAGCAGCTTCGCACCTCTCCCCGGGGGGGGAGAGACCCAGTACTTC
few	-	TRBV3-1	16	TRBJ2-2	CASSPLGGVLAGELFF	TGTGCCAGCAGCCCATTAGGAGGAGTTTTGGCCGGGGAGCTGTTTTTT
many	TRBD2	TRBV6-6	12	TRBJ2-1	CASRLSGNEQFF	TGTGCCAGCAGACTTAGCGGGAATGAGCAGTTCTTC
few	-	TRBV12-3/TRBV12-4	16	TRBJ1-5	CASSPRGAYSNQPQHF	TGTGCCAGCAGTCCCCGGGGGGCATATAGCAATCAGCCCCAGCATTTT
-	TRBD1	TRBV11-2	19	TRBJ1-1	CASSLGGGPRGTANTEAFF	TGTGCCAGCAGCTTAGGCGGAGGTCCCAGGGGGACAGCGAACACTGAAGCTTTCTTT
-	-	TRBV27	12	TRBJ2-1	CASGGDYNEQFF	TGTGCCAGCGGGGGAGACTACAATGAGCAGTTCTTC
few	-	TRBV7-3	15	TRBJ2-3	CASSLRDGTTDTQYF	TGTGCCAGCAGCCTCCGGGACGGAACCACAGATACGCAGTATTTT
-	TRBD2	TRBV20-1	15	TRBJ2-7	CSAYRGGYSSYEQYF	TGCAGTGCTTACCGGGGGGGCTATAGCTCCTACGAGCAGTACTTC
-	-	TRBV5-6	15	TRBJ2-3	CASSFPAGSTDTQYF	TGTGCCAGCAGCTTCCCCGCGGGGAGCACAGATACGCAGTATTTT
-	-	TRBV12-3/TRBV12-4	11	TRBJ1-2	CASSLSDGYTF	TGTGCCAGCAGTTTATCAGATGGCTACACCTTC
-	-	TRBV6-6	11	TRBJ1-2	CASSWGGGYTF	TGTGCCAGCAGTTGGGGGGGTGGCTACACCTTC
few	-	TRBV7-3	14	TRBJ1-4	CASSTQTGLAWLFF	TGTGCCAGCAGCACCCAGACAGGCTTGGCATGGCTGTTTTTT
few	-	TRBV11-2	16	TRBJ1-4	CASSLAIHATNEKLFF	TGTGCCAGCAGCTTAGCAATCCACGCAACTAATGAAAAACTGTTTTTT
-	-	TRBV20-1	13	TRBJ2-3	CSARGSGTDTQYF	TGCAGTGCTAGAGGTTCAGGCACAGATACGCAGTATTTT
-	TRBD2	TRBV7-2	16	TRBJ2-5	CASSLSSGGAVETQYF	TGTGCCAGCAGCTTATCTAGCGGGGGGGCCGTTGAGACCCAGTACTTC
-	-	TRBV28	13	TRBJ2-7	CATRRPTSYEQYF	TGTGCCACCCGTCGCCCAACGTCCTACGAGCAGTACTTC
few	-	TRBV12-3/TRBV12-4	10	TRBJ2-2	CASGSGGLFF	TGTGCCAGCGGTTCCGGGGGGCTGTTTTTT
-	TRBD2	TRBV28	14	TRBJ2-7	CASSLRGGSREQYF	TGTGCCAGCAGTTTACGGGGCGGGAGTCGCGAGCAGTACTTC
-	TRBD1	TRBV20-1	13	TRBJ1-4	CSAKDRGGEKLFF	TGCAGTGCTAAGGACAGGGGTGGGGAAAAACTGTTTTTT
many	-	TRBV5-1	14	TRBJ2-3	CASSLAPGPDTQYF	TGCGCCAGCAGCTTGGCCCCAGGTCCAGATACGCAGTATTTT
-	-	TRBV19	12	TRBJ2-7	CASSIGIGEQYF	TGTGCCAGTAGTATCGGCATCGGCGAGCAGTACTTC
-	-	TRBV28	14	TRBJ1-3	CASSTTGHGNTIYF	TGTGCCAGTAGTACGACAGGTCACGGAAACACCATATATTTT
-	TRBD2	TRBV7-6	17	TRBJ2-5	CASSQYQGSGVQETQYF	TGTGCCAGCAGCCAGTACCAAGGTAGCGGGGTCCAAGAGACCCAGTACTTC
-	-	TRBV5-1	14	TRBJ2-7	CASSSDRDRYEQYF	TGCGCCAGCAGCTCCGACCGGGACCGCTACGAGCAGTACTTC
-	TRBD1	TRBV19	15	TRBJ1-1	CASSIRGGMNTEAFF	TGTGCCAGTAGTATCAGAGGGGGCATGAACACTGAAGCTTTCTTT
few	TRBD2	TRBV29-1	14	TRBJ2-1	CSVVGLAAYNEQFF	TGCAGCGTTGTCGGACTAGCGGCCTACAATGAGCAGTTCTTC
few	TRBD1	TRBV20-1	15	TRBJ1-2	CSAGTGSPSNYGYTF	TGCAGTGCAGGGACAGGGTCTCCCTCTAACTATGGCTACACCTTC
-	TRBD2	TRBV29-1	16	TRBJ2-1	CSFLGAGGPIYNEQFF	TGCAGTTTTCTGGGGGCGGGAGGACCAATATATAATGAGCAGTTCTTC
few	-	TRBV5-1	15	TRBJ2-5	CASSLGGSVQETQYF	TGCGCCAGCAGCTTGGGAGGGAGCGTACAAGAGACCCAGTACTTC
-	-	TRBV5-4	14	TRBJ2-1	CASSLTPGGGEQFF	TGTGCCAGCAGCTTGACCCCCGGCGGTGGTGAGCAGTTCTTC
-	TRBD2	TRBV7-2	15	TRBJ2-1	CASSLISGGNNEQFF	TGTGCCAGCAGCTTAATCAGCGGGGGCAACAATGAGCAGTTCTTC
-	-	TRBV29-1	10	TRBJ2-7	CSVLSVFQYF	TGCAGCGTTCTTTCGGTCTTTCAGTACTTC
-	-	TRBV7-9	13	TRBJ1-4	CASRSGIGEKLFF	TGTGCCAGCAGAAGTGGTATTGGGGAAAAACTGTTTTTT
-	-	TRBV25-1	14	TRBJ1-5	CASSEFGSNQPQHF	TGTGCCAGCAGTGAATTTGGGAGTAATCAGCCCCAGCATTTT
-	-	TRBV7-2	15	TRBJ1-3	CASSPDSGSGNTIYF	TGTGCCAGCAGCCCAGACAGTGGCTCTGGAAACACCATATATTTT
few	-	TRBV28	12	TRBJ1-2	CASSLTVSPYTF	TGTGCCAGCAGTTTAACAGTATCACCCTACACCTTC
-	-	TRBV6-2/TRBV6-3	14	TRBJ1-5	CASTDTWGNQPQHF	TGTGCCAGCACCGACACCTGGGGCAATCAGCCCCAGCATTTT
-	TRBD1	TRBV29-1	13	TRBJ2-7	CSALGGKSYEQYF	TGCAGCGCCCTAGGGGGCAAATCCTACGAGCAGTACTTC
-	TRBD2	TRBV27	16	TRBJ2-1	CASSSDLLAGVNEQFF	TGTGCCAGCAGTTCCGATCTTCTAGCGGGGGTCAATGAGCAGTTCTTC
-	-	TRBV28	13	TRBJ1-2	CASSSGGANGYTF	TGTGCCAGCAGTTCGGGGGGGGCAAATGGCTACACCTTC
-	TRBD2	TRBV7-9	19	TRBJ2-3	CASSSRDLKAGESTDTQYF	TGTGCCAGCAGCTCCCGGGACCTCAAAGCGGGGGAAAGCACAGATACGCAGTATTTT